The rows below give T cell receptor beta chains drawn from one sample of a study of vaccination and CD4 T cells after COVID-19. The antigens these receptors bind are not known. TCRdb called the PCR reads again in MiXCR, with one record for every CDR3 protein. The table records 14,000 or so distinct CDR3 sequences, 25% to 35% of them present only once. Sequenced sample: cultured CD4+ T cells from blood. Source of these receptors: a human donor with COVID-19. The CDR3 runs from the conserved cysteine through the conserved F or W. A D gene is named only where the DNA matches it firmly. The listing skips clone size in some rows; elsewhere it reads once, few, many or a size class.

TRBV20-1	TRBJ2-1	12	NA	once	TGCAGTGCTAGGCGCTCGAACAATGAGCAGTTCTTC	CSARRSNNEQFF
TRBV7-9	TRBJ1-3	15	NA	NA	TGTGCCAGCAGCACCGTGCAAGTGGCTGGAAACACCATATATTTT	CASSTVQVAGNTIYF
TRBV7-2	TRBJ2-1	15	NA	NA	TGTGCCAGCAGCTTAGCGGGGGGGCCCTACAATGAGCAGTTCTTC	CASSLAGGPYNEQFF
TRBV21-1	TRBJ2-7	16	NA	NA	TGTGCCAGCAGCGGACGGGACGGGGGTGAAACCTACGAGCAGTACTTC	CASSGRDGGETYEQYF
TRBV20-1	TRBJ1-1	13	NA	few	TGCAGTGCTAAAAAGCCCGGGACAACTGAAGCTTTCTTT	CSAKKPGTTEAFF
TRBV30	TRBJ2-1	9	NA	NA	TGTGCCCGGGCTCTGGGGCAGTTCTTC	CARALGQFF
TRBV9	TRBJ1-2	14	TRBD1	NA	TGTGCCAGCAGCCCACGGACAGGGGACTATGGCTACACCTTC	CASSPRTGDYGYTF
TRBV7-8	TRBJ1-1	15	NA	NA	TGTGCCAGCAGCTTATCCTGGGGGCTGAACACTGAAGCTTTCTTT	CASSLSWGLNTEAFF
TRBV20-1	TRBJ2-7	14	TRBD1	NA	TGCAGTGCTAGAGAAGCGACAGGGGTCGACGAGCAGTACTTC	CSAREATGVDEQYF
TRBV20-1	TRBJ1-1	14	NA	few	TGCAGTGCTAGATTAGCCGGATTGAACACTGAAGCTTTCTTT	CSARLAGLNTEAFF
TRBV5-1	TRBJ2-2	15	NA	NA	TGCGCCAGCAGCCTGCAGGGCCATAACACCGGGGAGCTGTTTTTT	CASSLQGHNTGELFF
TRBV11-3	TRBJ1-1	14	NA	NA	TGTGCCAGCACCGTGGGACAAATGAACACTGAAGCTTTCTTT	CASTVGQMNTEAFF
TRBV7-2	TRBJ2-3	19	TRBD2	NA	TGTGCCAGCAGCTTAGTCGGGACTAGCGGGGTGCAAGGAAGAGATACGCAGTATTTT	CASSLVGTSGVQGRDTQYF
TRBV29-1	TRBJ2-4	13	TRBD1	NA	TGCAGCGTTGTAGGTGGACAGGGGATCATTCAGTACTTC	CSVVGGQGIIQYF
TRBV2	TRBJ2-3	15	TRBD2	few	TGTGCCAGCAGCAATGGGGGGGAGAACACAGATACGCAGTATTTT	CASSNGGENTDTQYF
TRBV7-2	TRBJ1-2	16	TRBD1	few	TGTGCCAGCAGCTTATCGGCCACGGGACAGGGCATTGGCTACACCTTC	CASSLSATGQGIGYTF
TRBV6-1	TRBJ1-2	13	NA	NA	TGTGCCAGCAGGATGAGCCGAGGTTATGGCTACACCTTC	CASRMSRGYGYTF
TRBV20-1	TRBJ2-3	15	TRBD1	NA	TGCGGTGCAACCACGGACAGGGGGAGGGGGGATACGCAGTATTTT	CGATTDRGRGDTQYF
TRBV5-1	TRBJ2-7	12	NA	NA	TGCGCCAGCAGTCTGGGTGGCTTCGAGCAGTACTTC	CASSLGGFEQYF
TRBV20-1	TRBJ2-2	13	NA	NA	TGCAGTGCTAGAGTGGCTCAAACCGGGGAGCTGTTTTTT	CSARVAQTGELFF
TRBV20-1	TRBJ1-5	14	NA	NA	TGCAGTGCTCCCGGGACACGCCTAAATCAGCCCCAGCATTTT	CSAPGTRLNQPQHF
TRBV27	TRBJ2-7	12	NA	few	TGTGCCAGCGGCTTTGGGACCTACGAGCAGTACTTC	CASGFGTYEQYF
TRBV6-5	TRBJ1-3	15	NA	NA	TGTGCCAGCAGTTACTTACTGGGCTCTGGAAACACCATATATTTT	CASSYLLGSGNTIYF
TRBV27	TRBJ1-4	15	NA	few	TGTGCCAGCAGTTTGGGGGGCCAAGGTCTTGAAAAACTGTTTTTT	CASSLGGQGLEKLFF
TRBV4-2	TRBJ1-5	16	TRBD1	few	TGTGCCAGCAGCCAAAGGACAGGGGGCGGCAATCAGCCCCAGCATTTT	CASSQRTGGGNQPQHF